The 9 T cell receptor beta chains below were found in one sample sequenced in a study of patients with pleural tuberculosis. TCRdb recomputed calls from the reads with MiXCR, one row per CDR3 protein. The sample records almost 30,000 distinct CDR3 sequences, about a sixth being singletons. The sample comprised peripheral blood. The receptors shown here come from a human donor with pleural tuberculosis.

By proportion, this clonotype is medium-sized. The V and J genes are TRBV28 and TRBJ1-6, with 8 positions matching TRBD1. In germline, CDR1 is MDHEN, CDR2 SYDVKM. Trimming took 3 bases from V and 7 from J; bases not matched to a gene: 8. This CDR3 is 16 amino acids long. The CDR3 reads CASSFPGQGGNSPLHF. Written as DNA, the CDR3 is TGTGCCAGCAGTTTCCCAGGACAGGGAGGAAATTCACCCCTCCACTTT.

This clonotype showed up many times. V and J are TRBV10-3 and TRBJ2-2; the D gene is possibly TRBD1 (5 bases). Germline V gene sequence: CDR1 ENHRY, CDR2 SYGVKD. V lost 8 bases, J lost 5 bases, and 12 bases lay in between. The CDR3 consists of 13 residues. As DNA, the CDR3 is TGTGCCATCGGGGCAGGGAATACCGGGGAGCTGTTTTTT. This sequence encodes CAIGAGNTGELFF.

The table lists this clonotype with many counts. The chain has TRBV2 and TRBJ2-5; unclear D gene. V was clipped by 0 bases and J by 7 bases, with 9 bases between them. Germline V gene sequence: CDR1 SNHLY, CDR2 FYNNEI. This CDR3 is 13 amino acids long. The CDR3 region has the DNA TGTGCCAGCAGTGAAGCACAGTTCGGGACCCAGTACTTC. Translated, it gives CASSEAQFGTQYF.

The sample holds many counts of this clonotype. This chain joins TRBV28 and TRBJ2-3; 9 bases fit TRBD2. Germline V gene sequence: CDR1 MDHEN, CDR2 SYDVKM. This CDR3 spans 15 amino acids. The trim removed 5 bases at V and 4 bases at J, leaving 7 bases unmatched. The CDR3 coding sequence is TGTGCCAGCAGTCTTAGCGGGAGCGGGGCAGATACGCAGTATTTT. This sequence encodes CASSLSGSGADTQYF.

This clonotype was found many times. The chain links TRBV25-1 to TRBJ2-3; D is perhaps TRBD1 or TRBD2 (5 bases each). Germline loops: CDR1 MGHDK, CDR2 SYGVNS. Trimming took 8 bases from V and 1 from J, leaving 16 bases between them. The CDR3 is made up of 15 amino acids. The CDR3 loop is CASQSGVGGTDTQYF. The CDR3 DNA follows: TGTGCCAGCCAGTCCGGGGTGGGGGGCACAGATACGCAGTATTTT.

This clonotype is medium-sized (0.01 to 0.1%) within its sample. Here the CDR3 DNA reads TGTGCCAGCAGTCCCCGGACAGTGAACACTGAAGCTTTCTTT. Translation gives CASSPRTVNTEAFF. The chain couples TRBV28 to TRBJ1-1; the D gene is possibly TRBD1 (6 bases). The CDR3 spans 14 residues. Trimming stripped 5 bases from V and 0 bases from J, with 10 bases between. Germline V gives CDR1 MDHEN, CDR2 SYDVKM.

This clonotype has ten or more counts. The chain carries TRBV6-6 and TRBJ1-1; TRBD1 is a possible D gene (6 bases). Trimming took off 2 bases at V and 1 base at J, with 14 bases between the two ends. This CDR3 has 16 amino acids. Per germline, CDR1 MNHNY and CDR2 SVGAGI (reference sequence). DNA of the CDR3: TGTGCCAGCAGTTACGGAGGGGGGGCGGGGAACACTGAAGCTTTCTTT. Its translation: CASSYGGGAGNTEAFF.

Note on this clonotype: This clone may be a read error of a much larger clone one base away. The chain combines TRBV5-1 with TRBJ1-5; D ambiguous. The germline V gene has CDR1 SGHRS and CDR2 YFSETQ. The CDR3 has 13 amino acids. The CDR3 reads CASRSGPNQPRHF. The CDR3 DNA reads as TGCGCCAGCCGGTCCGGTCCCAATCAGCCCCGGCATTTT.

In its sample, this clonotype was seen many times. CDR3 sequence reads: CASSHPGLVGYEQYF. CDR3 sequence (DNA): TGTGCCAGCAGTCACCCGGGACTAGTAGGTTACGAGCAGTACTTC. The chain is built from TRBV28 and TRBJ2-7, with 8 positions matching TRBD2. Unmatched junction bases numbered 10, after V lost 5 bases and J lost 4 bases. The CDR3 has 15 amino acids. Germline V lookup: CDR1 MDHEN, CDR2 SYDVKM.